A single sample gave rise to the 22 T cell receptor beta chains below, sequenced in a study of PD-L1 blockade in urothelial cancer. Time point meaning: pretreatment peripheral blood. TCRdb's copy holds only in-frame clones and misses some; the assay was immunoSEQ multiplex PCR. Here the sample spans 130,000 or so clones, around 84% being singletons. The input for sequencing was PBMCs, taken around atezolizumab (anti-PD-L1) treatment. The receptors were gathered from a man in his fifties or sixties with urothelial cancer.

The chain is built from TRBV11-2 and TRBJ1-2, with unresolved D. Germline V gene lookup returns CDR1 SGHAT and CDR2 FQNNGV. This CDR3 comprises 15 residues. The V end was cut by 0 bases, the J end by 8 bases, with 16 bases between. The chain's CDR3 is CASSLDPAAPWGYTF. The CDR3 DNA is TGTGCCAGCAGCTTAGATCCGGCGGCACCCTGGGGCTACACCTTC. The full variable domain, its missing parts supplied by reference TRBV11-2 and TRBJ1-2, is EAGVAQSPRYKIIEKRQSVAFWCNPISGHATLYWYQQILGQGPKLLIQFQNNGVVDDSQLPKDRFSAERLKGVDSTLKIQPAKLEDSAVYLCASSLDPAAPWGYTFGSGTRLTVV.

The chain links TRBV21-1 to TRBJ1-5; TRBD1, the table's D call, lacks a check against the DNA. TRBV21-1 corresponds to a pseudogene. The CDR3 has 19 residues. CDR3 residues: CASSSSRKSEKGGNQPQHF. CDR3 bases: TGTGCCAGCAGCAGCTCAAGGAAATCAGAAAAAGGGGGCAATCAGCCCCAGCATTTT.

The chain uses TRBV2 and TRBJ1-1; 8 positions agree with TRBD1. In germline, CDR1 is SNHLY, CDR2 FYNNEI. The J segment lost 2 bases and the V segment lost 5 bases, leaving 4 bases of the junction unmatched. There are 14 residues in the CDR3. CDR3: CASSLTGVNTEAFF. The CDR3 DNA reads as TGTGCCAGCAGTTTGACAGGGGTAAACACTGAAGCTTTCTTT.

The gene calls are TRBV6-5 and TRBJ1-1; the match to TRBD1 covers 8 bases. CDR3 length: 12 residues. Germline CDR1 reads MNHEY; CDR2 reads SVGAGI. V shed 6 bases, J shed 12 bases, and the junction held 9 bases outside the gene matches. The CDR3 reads CASRPDRGTSFF. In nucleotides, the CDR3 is TGTGCCAGCAGACCCGACAGGGGCACATCTTTCTTT.

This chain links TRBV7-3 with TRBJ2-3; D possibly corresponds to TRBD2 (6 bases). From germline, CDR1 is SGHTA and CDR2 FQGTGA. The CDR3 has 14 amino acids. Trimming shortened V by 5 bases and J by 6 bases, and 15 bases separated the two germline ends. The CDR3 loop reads CASSLGLGGDTQYF. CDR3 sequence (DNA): TGTGCCAGCAGCCTCGGACTCGGAGGGGATACGCAGTATTTT.

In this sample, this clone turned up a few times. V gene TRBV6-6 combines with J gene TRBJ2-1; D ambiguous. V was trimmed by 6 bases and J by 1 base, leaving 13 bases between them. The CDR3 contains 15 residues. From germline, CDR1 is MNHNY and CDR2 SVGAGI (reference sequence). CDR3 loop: CASSPARGSYNEQFF. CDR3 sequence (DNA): TGTGCCAGCAGCCCCGCCCGCGGTTCCTACAATGAGCAGTTCTTC.

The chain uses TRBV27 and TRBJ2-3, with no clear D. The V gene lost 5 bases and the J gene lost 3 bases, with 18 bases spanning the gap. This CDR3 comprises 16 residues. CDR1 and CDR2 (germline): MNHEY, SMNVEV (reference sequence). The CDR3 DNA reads TGTGCCAGCAGTAAGCAGGCTGCCCGGATTACAGATACGCAGTATTTT. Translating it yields CASSKQAARITDTQYF.

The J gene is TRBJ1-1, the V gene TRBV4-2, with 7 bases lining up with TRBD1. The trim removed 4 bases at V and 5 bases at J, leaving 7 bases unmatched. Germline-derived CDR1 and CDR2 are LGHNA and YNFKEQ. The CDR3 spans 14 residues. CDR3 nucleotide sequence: TGTGCCAGCAGCCCACGGGACAGAGGAACTGAAGCTTTCTTT. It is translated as CASSPRDRGTEAFF.

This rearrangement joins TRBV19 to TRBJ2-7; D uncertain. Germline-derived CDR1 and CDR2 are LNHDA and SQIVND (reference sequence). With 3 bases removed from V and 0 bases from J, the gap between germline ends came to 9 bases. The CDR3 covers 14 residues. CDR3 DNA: TGTGCCAGTAGTATGAGTTCTAGCTCCTACGAGCAGTACTTC. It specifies CASSMSSSSYEQYF.

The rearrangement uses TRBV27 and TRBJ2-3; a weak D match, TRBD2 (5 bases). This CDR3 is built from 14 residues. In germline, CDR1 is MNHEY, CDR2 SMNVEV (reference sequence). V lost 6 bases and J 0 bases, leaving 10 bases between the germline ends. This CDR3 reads CASRGAASTDTQYF. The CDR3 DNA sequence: TGTGCCAGCAGGGGAGCGGCTAGCACAGATACGCAGTATTTT.

DNA of the CDR3: TGTGCCAGCAGGCAGGGGACCTATGGCTACACCTTC. Translation gives CASRQGTYGYTF. The chain has TRBV28 and TRBJ1-2; D perhaps matches TRBD1 (6 bases). Germline V gene data show CDR1 as MDHEN and CDR2 as SYDVKM. There are 12 residues in the CDR3. Trimming took 6 bases from V and 4 from J, leaving 9 bases between them.

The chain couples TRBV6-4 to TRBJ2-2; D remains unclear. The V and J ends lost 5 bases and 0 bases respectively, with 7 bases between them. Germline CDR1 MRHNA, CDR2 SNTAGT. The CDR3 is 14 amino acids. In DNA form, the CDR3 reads TGTGCCAGCAGTTTGGAGTCGAACACCGGGGAGCTGTTTTTT. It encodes CASSLESNTGELFF.

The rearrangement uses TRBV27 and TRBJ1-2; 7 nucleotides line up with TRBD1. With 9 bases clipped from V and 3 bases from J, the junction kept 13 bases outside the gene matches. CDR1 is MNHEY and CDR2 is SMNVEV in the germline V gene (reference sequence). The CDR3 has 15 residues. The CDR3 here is CASTRTGGQYYGYTF. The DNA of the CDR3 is TGTGCCAGTACTCGGACCGGGGGACAGTACTATGGCTACACCTTC.

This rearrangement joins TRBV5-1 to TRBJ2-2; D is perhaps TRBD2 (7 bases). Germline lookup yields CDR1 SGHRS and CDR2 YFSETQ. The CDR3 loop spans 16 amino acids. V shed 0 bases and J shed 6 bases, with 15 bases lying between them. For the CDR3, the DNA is TGCGCCAGCAGCTTGGCTCCTGGGGGGGCATCCGGGGAGCTGTTTTTT. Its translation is CASSLAPGGASGELFF.

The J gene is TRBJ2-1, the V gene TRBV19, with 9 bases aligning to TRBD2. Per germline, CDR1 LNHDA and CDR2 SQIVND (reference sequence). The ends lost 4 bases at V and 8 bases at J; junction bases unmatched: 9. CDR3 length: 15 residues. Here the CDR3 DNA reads TGTGCCAGTAGTAGAGGCGGGAGGGCGGTCGATGAGCAGTTCTTC. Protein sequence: CASSRGGRAVDEQFF.

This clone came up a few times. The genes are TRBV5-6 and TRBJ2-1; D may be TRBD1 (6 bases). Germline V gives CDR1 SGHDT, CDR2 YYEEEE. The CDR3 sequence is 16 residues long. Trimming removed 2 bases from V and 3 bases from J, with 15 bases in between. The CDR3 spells CASSLVGQGSYNEQFF. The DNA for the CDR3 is TGTGCCAGCAGCTTAGTAGGCCAGGGGAGCTACAATGAGCAGTTCTTC.

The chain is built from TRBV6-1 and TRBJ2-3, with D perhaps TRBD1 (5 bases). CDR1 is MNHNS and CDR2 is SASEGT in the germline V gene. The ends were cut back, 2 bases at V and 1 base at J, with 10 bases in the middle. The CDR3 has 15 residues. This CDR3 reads CASSEIGHRTDTQYF. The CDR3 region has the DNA TGTGCCAGCAGTGAAATCGGACACCGCACAGATACGCAGTATTTT.

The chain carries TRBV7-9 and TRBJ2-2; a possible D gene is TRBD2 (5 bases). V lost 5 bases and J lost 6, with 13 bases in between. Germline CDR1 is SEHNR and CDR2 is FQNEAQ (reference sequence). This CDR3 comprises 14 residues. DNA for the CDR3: TGTGCCAGCAGCCCATGGACTGCTCCCGGGGAGCTGTTTTTT. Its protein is CASSPWTAPGELFF.

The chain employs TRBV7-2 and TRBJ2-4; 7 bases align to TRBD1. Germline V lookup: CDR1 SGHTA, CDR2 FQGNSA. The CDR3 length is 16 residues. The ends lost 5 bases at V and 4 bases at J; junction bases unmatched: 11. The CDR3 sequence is CASSPIARDRKNIQYF. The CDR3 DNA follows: TGTGCCAGCAGCCCCATCGCCCGGGACAGAAAAAACATTCAGTACTTC.

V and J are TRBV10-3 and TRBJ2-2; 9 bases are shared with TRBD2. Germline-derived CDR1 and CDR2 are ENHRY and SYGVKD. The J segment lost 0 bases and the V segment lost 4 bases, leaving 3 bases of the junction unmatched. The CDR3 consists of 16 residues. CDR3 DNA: TGTGCCATCAGTGTAAGACTAGCGGCGAACACCGGGGAGCTGTTTTTT. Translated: CAISVRLAANTGELFF.

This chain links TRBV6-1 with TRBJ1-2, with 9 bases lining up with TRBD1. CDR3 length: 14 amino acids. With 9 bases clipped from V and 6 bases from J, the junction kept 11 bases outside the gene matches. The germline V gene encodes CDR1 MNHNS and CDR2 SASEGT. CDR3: CASWGWDRANGYTF. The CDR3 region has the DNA TGTGCCAGTTGGGGATGGGACAGGGCAAATGGCTACACCTTC.

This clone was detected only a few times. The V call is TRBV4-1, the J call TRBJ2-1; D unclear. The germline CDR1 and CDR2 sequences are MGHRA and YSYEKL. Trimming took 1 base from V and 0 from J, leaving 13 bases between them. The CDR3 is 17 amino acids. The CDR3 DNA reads TGCGCCAGCAGCCAAGCTGCTAGTACTCACTCCTACAATGAGCAGTTCTTC. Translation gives CASSQAASTHSYNEQFF.